Listed here are 16 T cell receptor beta chains from one sample, sequenced in a study of control samples from healthy donors and cancer patients. Generated by immunoSEQ multiplex PCR, the TCRdb table keeps only in-frame clones and is missing some. The sample lists some 79,000 clones, roughly 93% seen once, with over 1% in the top ten. Source material: PBMCs. The source is a woman aged 40 to 49 with lung cancer.

This sequence joins TRBV9 and TRBJ2-7; 9 bases line up with TRBD1. Germline CDR1 and CDR2: SGDLS and YYNGEE. CDR3 length: 13 amino acids. J was trimmed by 5 bases and V by 4 bases; bases with no gene match: 4. The CDR3 loop is CASSSGTGNEQYF. The DNA of the CDR3 is TGTGCCAGCAGCTCCGGGACAGGGAACGAGCAGTACTTC.

The CDR3 DNA reads as TGTGCCAGCAGCTCTTACGCAACTAATGAAAAACTGTTTTTT. It specifies CASSSYATNEKLFF. The genes are TRBV7-9 and TRBJ1-4; D remains ambiguous. Trimming pared 4 bases from V and 0 bases from J, leaving 6 bases between. Germline V CDR1 and CDR2: SEHNR, FQNEAQ (reference sequence). The CDR3 runs 14 residues.

This rearrangement joins TRBV19 to TRBJ1-2; D is ambiguous. The length of the CDR3 is 11 residues. The V and J ends lost 3 bases and 8 bases respectively, with 7 bases between them. The germline gives CDR1 LNHDA, CDR2 SQIVND (reference sequence). CDR3 amino acids: CASSIWEGYTF. DNA of the CDR3: TGTGCCAGTAGTATTTGGGAAGGCTACACCTTC.

The chain employs TRBV5-5 and TRBJ2-2; 12 bases align to TRBD1. The J segment lost 5 bases and the V segment lost 1 base, leaving 6 bases of the junction unmatched. The CDR3 sequence is 17 residues long. CDR1 and CDR2 from the germline V gene are SGHKS and YYEKEE (reference sequence). Here the CDR3 DNA reads TGTGCCAGCAGCTTGAAGGGACAGGGGGCGGAAACCGGGGAGCTGTTTTTT. It codes for CASSLKGQGAETGELFF.

The gene calls are TRBV6-5 and TRBJ1-6; no reliable D call. The germline gives CDR1 MNHEY, CDR2 SVGAGI. V was cut by 6 bases and J by 5 bases, with 14 bases left in between. The CDR3 loop spans 15 amino acids. CDR3 loop: CASRSPGSNNSPLHF. The CDR3 DNA sequence: TGTGCCAGCAGATCTCCGGGATCTAATAATTCACCCCTCCACTTT.

J is TRBJ2-7 and V is TRBV6-5; D ambiguous. CDR3 length equals 14 residues. Germline CDR1 and CDR2: MNHEY and SVGAGI. The V end lost 2 bases, the J end lost 4 bases, and 12 bases lay between the germline ends. CDR3 residues: CASSYMDGTYEQYF. The CDR3 nucleotides read TGTGCCAGCAGTTACATGGACGGTACATACGAGCAGTACTTC.

The V call is TRBV7-9, the J call TRBJ2-7; D is perhaps TRBD1 (6 bases). The length of the CDR3 is 15 residues. Germline V gives CDR1 SEHNR, CDR2 FQNEAQ (reference sequence). V lost 5 bases, J lost 0 bases, and 14 bases lay in between. This CDR3 reads CASSPGRGSSYEQYF. CDR3 bases: TGTGCCAGCAGCCCGGGCAGGGGCAGCTCCTACGAGCAGTACTTC.

This chain joins TRBV19 and TRBJ2-2; D possibly matches TRBD1 or TRBD2 (6 bases each). The germline gives CDR1 LNHDA, CDR2 SQIVND (reference sequence). The CDR3 loop spans 15 amino acids. V was trimmed by 3 bases and J by 7 bases, leaving 15 bases between them. CDR3 sequence: CASSIPGAYGGELFF. The CDR3 coding sequence is TGTGCCAGTAGTATTCCGGGGGCCTACGGCGGGGAGCTGTTTTTT.

The chain uses TRBV3-1 (or the pseudogene TRBV3-2) and TRBJ2-7; no definite D call. The V gene lost 4 bases and the J gene lost 6 bases, with 16 bases spanning the gap. The CDR3 totals 14 residues. Germline loops: CDR1 LGHDT, CDR2 YNNKEL (reference sequence). The CDR3 region has the DNA TGTGCCAGCAGCCCGGATTTGGTCTGGTCCGAGCAGTACTTC. Protein product: CASSPDLVWSEQYF.

The V call is TRBV5-1, the J call TRBJ2-1; D unresolved. Germline CDR1 SGHRS, CDR2 YFSETQ. Trimming removed 4 bases from V and 3 bases from J, with 17 bases in between. The CDR3 has 16 amino acids. CDR3 DNA sequence: TGCGCCAGCAGCCCCCCGCCCCCAGAGATCTACAATGAGCAGTTCTTC. It specifies CASSPPPPEIYNEQFF.

The chain uses TRBV3-1 (or the pseudogene TRBV3-2) and TRBJ1-1; D gene unclear. Germline assignment: CDR1 LGHDT and CDR2 YNNKEL (reference sequence). The germline V and J ends were trimmed by 0 bases and 4 bases, with 9 bases remaining between them. The CDR3 runs to 14 residues. CDR3 loop: CASSQDDLFTEAFF. CDR3 DNA: TGTGCCAGCAGCCAAGACGACTTATTCACTGAAGCTTTCTTT.

The chain employs TRBV6-5 and TRBJ1-1; no definite D call. The CDR3 covers 13 residues. The germline gives CDR1 MNHEY, CDR2 SVGAGI. Between the trimmed V and J ends, which lost 4 bases and 3 bases, there was a span of 9 bases. Here the CDR3 DNA reads TGTGCCAGCAGTTCGATAACGTACACTGAAGCTTTCTTT. It yields the protein CASSSITYTEAFF.

The gene calls are TRBV3-1 (or the pseudogene TRBV3-2) and TRBJ2-5, with 9 bases identical to TRBD2. The V and J ends lost 6 bases and 5 bases, in that order; junction bases with no gene match: 7. The germline V gene encodes CDR1 LGHDT and CDR2 YNNKEL (reference sequence). There are 14 residues in the CDR3. CDR3 protein: CASSQAGGPETQYF. CDR3 nucleotides: TGTGCCAGCAGTCAGGCGGGGGGGCCCGAGACCCAGTACTTC.

The chain has TRBV2 and TRBJ1-2, with TRBD1 matching over 7 bases. CDR1 is SNHLY and CDR2 is FYNNEI in the germline V gene. This CDR3 spans 16 amino acids. V lost 2 bases to trimming and J lost 5 bases; unmatched junction nucleotides: 11. The CDR3 reads CASSELGQTLWYGYTF. For the CDR3, the DNA is TGTGCCAGCAGTGAATTGGGACAGACCCTATGGTATGGCTACACCTTC.

The gene calls are TRBV7-3 and TRBJ2-1, with 8 positions matching TRBD2. CDR3 length: 14 amino acids. V lost 4 bases to trimming and J lost 5 bases; unmatched junction nucleotides: 4. CDR1 is SGHTA and CDR2 is FQGTGA in the germline V gene. The CDR3: CASSYQAGDNEQFF. Here the CDR3 DNA reads TGTGCCAGCAGCTACCAAGCGGGAGACAATGAGCAGTTCTTC.

V usage is TRBV7-2 and J usage is TRBJ2-3, with D unresolved. Germline values: CDR1 SGHTA, CDR2 FQGNSA. The CDR3 runs to 14 residues. Trimming took 1 base from V and 2 from J, leaving 7 bases between them. For the CDR3, the DNA is TGTGCCAGCAGCTTAGGGGCCTACACAGATACGCAGTATTTT. The encoded protein is CASSLGAYTDTQYF. The variable domain in full, with the rest retrieved from reference TRBV7-2 and TRBJ2-3, is GAGVSQSPSNKVTEKGKDVELRCDPISGHTALYWYRQSLGQGLEFLIYFQGNSAPDKSGLPSDRFSAERTGGSVSTLTIQRTQQEDSAVYLCASSLGAYTDTQYFGPGTRLTVL.